This T cell receptor beta chain emerged from a study of beta chain features in type 1 diabetes. Study as a whole: There were around 100,000,000 sorted cells examined across all samples. Study findings and constraints: When Type 1 diabetes patients were examined, their TCRB CDR3s proved moderately but significantly shorter in all four CD4+ subsets.

CD4+ naive, central memory, regulatory and stem cell-like memory subsets were isolated by sorting on CD45RO/CCR7/CD25/CD127/CD95/CD27. CDR1 is SEHNR, CDR2 FQNEAQ, per germline (reference sequence). The V gene end was trimmed by 4 bases and the J gene end by 5 bases; junction bases not matched to a gene: 13. CDR3 length: 17 residues. Turning to this clone: Its target is not known.

The whole isolated RNA underwent reverse transcription, so sequencing captured expressed TCRB transcripts. The average read count of naive, central memory and regulatory T cell samples was about 3.57 million. Produced via immunoSEQ multiplex PCR; TCRdb's table is partial and in-frame only. The sample contains 350,000 or so clones, around a fifth of which appear only once. This receptor was identified in a young woman in good health. This chain uses TRBV7-9 with TRBJ2-5; 10 nucleotides align to TRBD2. The specimen was naive CD4+ T cells from blood. The CDR3 DNA sequence: TGTGCCAGCAGCTACCGGACTAGCGGAGATGGGTGGGAGACCCAGTACTTC. It specifies CASSYRTSGDGWETQYF.